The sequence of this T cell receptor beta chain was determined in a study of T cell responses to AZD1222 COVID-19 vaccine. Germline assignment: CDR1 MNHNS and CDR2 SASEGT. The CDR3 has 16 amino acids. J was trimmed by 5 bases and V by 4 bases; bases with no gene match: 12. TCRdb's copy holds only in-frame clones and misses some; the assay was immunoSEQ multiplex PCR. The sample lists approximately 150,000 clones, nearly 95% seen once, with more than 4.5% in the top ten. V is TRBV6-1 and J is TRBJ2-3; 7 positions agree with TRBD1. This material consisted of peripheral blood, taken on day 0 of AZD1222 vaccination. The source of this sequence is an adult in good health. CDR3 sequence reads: CASSAGEGAGGDTQYF. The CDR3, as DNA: TGTGCCAGCAGTGCTGGTGAAGGGGCAGGGGGAGATACGCAGTATTTT.